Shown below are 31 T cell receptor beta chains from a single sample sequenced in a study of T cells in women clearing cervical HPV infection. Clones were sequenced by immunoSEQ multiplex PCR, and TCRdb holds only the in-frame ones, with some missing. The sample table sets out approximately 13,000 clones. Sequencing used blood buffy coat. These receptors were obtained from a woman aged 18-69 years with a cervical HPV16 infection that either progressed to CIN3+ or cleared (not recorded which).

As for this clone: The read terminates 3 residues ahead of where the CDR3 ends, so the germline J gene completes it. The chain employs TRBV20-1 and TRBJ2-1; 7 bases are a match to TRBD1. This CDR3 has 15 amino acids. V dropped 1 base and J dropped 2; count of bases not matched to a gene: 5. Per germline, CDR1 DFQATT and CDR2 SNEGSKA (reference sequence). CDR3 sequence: CSARADRQTYNEQFF. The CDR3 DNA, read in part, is TGCAGTGCTAGAGCGGACAGGCAGACCTACAATGAG.

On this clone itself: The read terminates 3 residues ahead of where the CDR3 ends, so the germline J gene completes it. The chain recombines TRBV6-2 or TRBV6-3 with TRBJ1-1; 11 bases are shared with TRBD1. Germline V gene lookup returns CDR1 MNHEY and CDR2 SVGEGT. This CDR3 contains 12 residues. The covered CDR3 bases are TGTGCCAGCGGGGACAGGGGGTATGGA. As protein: CASGDRGYG. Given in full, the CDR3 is CASGDRGYGAFF.

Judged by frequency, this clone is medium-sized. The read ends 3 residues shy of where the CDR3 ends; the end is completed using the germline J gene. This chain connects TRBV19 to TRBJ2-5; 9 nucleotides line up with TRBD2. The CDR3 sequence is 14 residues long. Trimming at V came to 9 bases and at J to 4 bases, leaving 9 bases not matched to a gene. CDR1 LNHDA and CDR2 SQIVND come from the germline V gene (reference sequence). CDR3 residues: CASGGLAIGETQYF. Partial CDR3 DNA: TGTGCCAGCGGTGGACTAGCGATAGGAGAGACC.

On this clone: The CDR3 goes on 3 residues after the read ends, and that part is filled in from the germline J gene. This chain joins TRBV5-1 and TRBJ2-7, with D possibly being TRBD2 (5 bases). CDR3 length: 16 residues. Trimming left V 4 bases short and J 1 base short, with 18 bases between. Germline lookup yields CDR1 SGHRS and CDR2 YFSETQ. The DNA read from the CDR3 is TGCGCCAGCAGCCCGGGGTCTATGAGTAGGTCCTACGAG. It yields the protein CASSPGSMSRSYE. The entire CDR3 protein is CASSPGSMSRSYEQYF.

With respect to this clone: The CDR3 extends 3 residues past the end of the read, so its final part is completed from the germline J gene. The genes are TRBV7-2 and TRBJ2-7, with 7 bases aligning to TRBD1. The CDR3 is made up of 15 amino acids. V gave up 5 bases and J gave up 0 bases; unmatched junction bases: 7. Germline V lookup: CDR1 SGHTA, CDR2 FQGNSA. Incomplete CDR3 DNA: TGTGCCAGCAGCGTCGCGGCAGGGGGCTCCTACGAG. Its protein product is CASSVAAGGSYE. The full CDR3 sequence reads CASSVAAGGSYEQYF.

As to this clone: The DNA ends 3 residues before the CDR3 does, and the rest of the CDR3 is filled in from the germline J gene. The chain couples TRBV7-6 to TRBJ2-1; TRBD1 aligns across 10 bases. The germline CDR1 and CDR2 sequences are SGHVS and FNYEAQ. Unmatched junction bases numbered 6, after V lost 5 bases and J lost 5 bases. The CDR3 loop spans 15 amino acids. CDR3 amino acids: CASSAWTGGDNEQFF. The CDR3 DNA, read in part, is TGTGCCAGCAGCGCTTGGACAGGGGGGGACAATGAG. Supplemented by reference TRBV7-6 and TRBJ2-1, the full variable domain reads GAGVSQSPRYKVTKRGQDVALRCDPISGHVSLYWYRQALGQGPEFLTYFNYEAQQDKSGLPNDRFSAERPEGSISTLTIQRTEQRDSAMYRCASSAWTGGDNEQFFGPGTRLTVL.

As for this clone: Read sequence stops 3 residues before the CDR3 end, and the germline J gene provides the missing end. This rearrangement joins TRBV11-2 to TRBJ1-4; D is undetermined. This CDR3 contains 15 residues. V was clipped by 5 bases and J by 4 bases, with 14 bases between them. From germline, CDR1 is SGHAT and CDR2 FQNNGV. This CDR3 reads CASSGRGRGNEKLFF. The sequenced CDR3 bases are TGTGCCAGCAGCGGCAGAGGTCGGGGTAATGAAAAA.

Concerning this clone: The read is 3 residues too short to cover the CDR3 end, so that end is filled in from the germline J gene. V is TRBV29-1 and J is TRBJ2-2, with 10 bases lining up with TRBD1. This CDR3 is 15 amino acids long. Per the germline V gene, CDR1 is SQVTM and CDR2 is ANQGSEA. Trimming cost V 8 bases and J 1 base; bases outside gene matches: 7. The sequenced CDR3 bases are TGCAGCATGGGGGACAGGGGACGGAACACCGGGGAG. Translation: CSMGDRGRNTGE. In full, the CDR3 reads CSMGDRGRNTGELFF.

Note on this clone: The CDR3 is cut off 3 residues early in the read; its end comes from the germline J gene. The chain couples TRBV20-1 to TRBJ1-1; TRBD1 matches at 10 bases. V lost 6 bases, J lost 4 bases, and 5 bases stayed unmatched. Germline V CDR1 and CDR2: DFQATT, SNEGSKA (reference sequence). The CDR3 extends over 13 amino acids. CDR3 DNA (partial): TGCAGTGCCAAAGGGACAGGGGCCACTGAA. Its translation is CSAKGTGATE. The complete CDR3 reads CSAKGTGATEAFF.

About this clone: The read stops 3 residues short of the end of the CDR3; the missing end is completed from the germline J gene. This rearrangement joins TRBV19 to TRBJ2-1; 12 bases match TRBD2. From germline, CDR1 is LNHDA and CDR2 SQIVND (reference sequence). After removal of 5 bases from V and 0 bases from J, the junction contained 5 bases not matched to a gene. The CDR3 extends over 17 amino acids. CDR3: CASSRRTSGNSYNEQFF. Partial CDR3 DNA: TGTGCCAGTAGTCGTCGGACTAGCGGGAACTCCTACAATGAG.

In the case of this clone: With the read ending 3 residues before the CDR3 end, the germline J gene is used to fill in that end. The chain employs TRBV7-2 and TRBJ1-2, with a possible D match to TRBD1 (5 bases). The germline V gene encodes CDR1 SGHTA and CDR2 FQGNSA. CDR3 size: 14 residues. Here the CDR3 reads CASSLGGQTDTYTF. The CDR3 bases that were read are TGTGCCAGCAGCTTAGGGGGCCAAACAGATACC.

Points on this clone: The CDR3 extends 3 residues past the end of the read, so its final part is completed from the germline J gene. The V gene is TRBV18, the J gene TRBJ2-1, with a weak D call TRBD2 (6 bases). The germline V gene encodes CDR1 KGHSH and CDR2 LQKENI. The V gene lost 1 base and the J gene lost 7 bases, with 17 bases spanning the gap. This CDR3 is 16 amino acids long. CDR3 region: CASSPRAGSSWNEQFF. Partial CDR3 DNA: TGTGCCAGCTCACCACGGGCGGGGTCCTCCTGGAATGAG.

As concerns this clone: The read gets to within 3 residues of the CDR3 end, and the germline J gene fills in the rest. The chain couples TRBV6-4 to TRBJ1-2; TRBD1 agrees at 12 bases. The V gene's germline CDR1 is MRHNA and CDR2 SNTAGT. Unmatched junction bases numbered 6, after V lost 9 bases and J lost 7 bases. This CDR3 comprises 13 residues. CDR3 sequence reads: CASSGTGGSGYTF. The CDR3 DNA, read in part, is TGTGCCAGTTCCGGGACAGGGGGCAGTGGC.

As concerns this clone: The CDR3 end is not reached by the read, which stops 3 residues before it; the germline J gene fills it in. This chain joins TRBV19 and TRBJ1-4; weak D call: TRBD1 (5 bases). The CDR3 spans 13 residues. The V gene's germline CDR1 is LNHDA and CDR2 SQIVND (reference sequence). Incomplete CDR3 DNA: TGTGCCAGTACCCTCTCTGGGGCCAACGTA. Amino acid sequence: CASTLSGANV. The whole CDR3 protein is CASTLSGANVLFF.

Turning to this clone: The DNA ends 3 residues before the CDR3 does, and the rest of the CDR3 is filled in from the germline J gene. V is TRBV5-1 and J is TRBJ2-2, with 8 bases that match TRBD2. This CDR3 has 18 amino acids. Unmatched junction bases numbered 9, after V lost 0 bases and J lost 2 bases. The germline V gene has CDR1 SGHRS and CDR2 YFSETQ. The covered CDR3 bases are TGCGCCAGCAGCTTGGACGCTAGCGGGTACGGAAACACCGGGGAG. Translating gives CASSLDASGYGNTGE. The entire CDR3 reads CASSLDASGYGNTGELFF.

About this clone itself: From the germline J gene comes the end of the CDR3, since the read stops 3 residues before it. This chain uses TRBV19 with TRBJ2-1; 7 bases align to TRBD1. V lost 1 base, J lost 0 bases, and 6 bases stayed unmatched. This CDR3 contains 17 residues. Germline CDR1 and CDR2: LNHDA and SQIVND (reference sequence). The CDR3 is CASSIGPDRSSYNEQFF. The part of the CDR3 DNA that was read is TGTGCCAGTAGTATAGGCCCGGACAGGAGCTCCTACAATGAG.

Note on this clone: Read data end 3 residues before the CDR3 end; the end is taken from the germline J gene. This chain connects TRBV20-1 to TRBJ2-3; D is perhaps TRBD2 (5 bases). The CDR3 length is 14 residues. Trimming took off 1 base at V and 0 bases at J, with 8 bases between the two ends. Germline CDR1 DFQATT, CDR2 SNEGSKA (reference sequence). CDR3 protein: CSARGGWSTDTQYF. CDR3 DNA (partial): TGCAGTGCTAGAGGCGGGTGGAGCACAGATACG.

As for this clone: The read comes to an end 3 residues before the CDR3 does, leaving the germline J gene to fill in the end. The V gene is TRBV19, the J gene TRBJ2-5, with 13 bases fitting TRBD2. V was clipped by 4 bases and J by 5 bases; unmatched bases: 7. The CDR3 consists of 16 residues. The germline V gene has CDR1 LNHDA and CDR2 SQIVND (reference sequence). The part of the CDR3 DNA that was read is TGTGCCAGTAGTACCGAACTAGCGGGAGGGCACGAGACC. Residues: CASSTELAGGHET. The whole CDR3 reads CASSTELAGGHETQYF.

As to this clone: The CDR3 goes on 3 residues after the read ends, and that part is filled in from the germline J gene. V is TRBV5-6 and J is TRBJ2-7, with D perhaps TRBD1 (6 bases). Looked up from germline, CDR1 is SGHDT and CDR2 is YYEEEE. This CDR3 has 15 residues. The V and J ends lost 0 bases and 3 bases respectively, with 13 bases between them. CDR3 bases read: TGTGCCAGCAGCTTGGAGCCGGGACACAACTACGAG. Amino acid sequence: CASSLEPGHNYE. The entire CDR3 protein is CASSLEPGHNYEQYF.

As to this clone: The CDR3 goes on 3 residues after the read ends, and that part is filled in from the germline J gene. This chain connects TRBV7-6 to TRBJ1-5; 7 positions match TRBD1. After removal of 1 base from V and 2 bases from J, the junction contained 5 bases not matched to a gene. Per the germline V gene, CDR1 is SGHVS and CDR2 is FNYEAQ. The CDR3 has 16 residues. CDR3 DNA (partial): TGTGCCAGCAGCTTAGAACAGGGGCCAGGCAATCAGCCC. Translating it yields CASSLEQGPGNQP. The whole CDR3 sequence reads CASSLEQGPGNQPQHF.

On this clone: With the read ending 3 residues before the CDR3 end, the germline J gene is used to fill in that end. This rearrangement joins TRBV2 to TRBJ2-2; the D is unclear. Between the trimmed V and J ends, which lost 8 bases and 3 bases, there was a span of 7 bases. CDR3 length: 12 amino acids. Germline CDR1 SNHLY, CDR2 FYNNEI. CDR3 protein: CASHSDTGELFF. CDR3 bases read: TGTGCCAGCCACTCCGACACCGGGGAG.

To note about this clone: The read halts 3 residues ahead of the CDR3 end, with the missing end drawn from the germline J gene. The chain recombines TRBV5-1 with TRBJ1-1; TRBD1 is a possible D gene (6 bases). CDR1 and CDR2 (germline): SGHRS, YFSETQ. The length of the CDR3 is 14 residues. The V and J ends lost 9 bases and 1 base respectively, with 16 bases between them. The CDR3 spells CATSRTDKNTEAFF. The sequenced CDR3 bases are TGCGCCACCTCAAGGACAGATAAGAACACTGAA.

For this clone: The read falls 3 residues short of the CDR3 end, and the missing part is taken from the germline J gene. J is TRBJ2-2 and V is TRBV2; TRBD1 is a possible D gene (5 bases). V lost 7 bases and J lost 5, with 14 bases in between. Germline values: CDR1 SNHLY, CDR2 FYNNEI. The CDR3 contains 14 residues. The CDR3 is CASTSVRTTGELFF. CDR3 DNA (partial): TGTGCCAGCACCTCTGTCCGGACAACCGGGGAG.

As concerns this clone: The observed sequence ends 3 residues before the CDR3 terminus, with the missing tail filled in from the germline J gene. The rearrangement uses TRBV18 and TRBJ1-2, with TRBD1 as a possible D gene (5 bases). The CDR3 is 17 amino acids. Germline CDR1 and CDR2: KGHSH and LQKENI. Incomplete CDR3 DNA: TGTGCCAGCTCACCACCGGTCCGGGGGGAGTTTTTAGATACC. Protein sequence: CASSPPVRGEFLDT. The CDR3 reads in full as CASSPPVRGEFLDTYTF.

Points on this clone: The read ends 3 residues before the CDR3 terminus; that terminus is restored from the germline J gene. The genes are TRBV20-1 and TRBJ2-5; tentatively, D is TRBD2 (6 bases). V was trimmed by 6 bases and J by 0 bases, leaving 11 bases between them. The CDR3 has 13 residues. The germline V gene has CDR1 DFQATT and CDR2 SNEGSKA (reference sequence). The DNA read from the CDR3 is TGCAGTGCCCGGACTACCCACCAAGAGACC. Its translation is CSARTTHQET. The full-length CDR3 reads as CSARTTHQETQYF.

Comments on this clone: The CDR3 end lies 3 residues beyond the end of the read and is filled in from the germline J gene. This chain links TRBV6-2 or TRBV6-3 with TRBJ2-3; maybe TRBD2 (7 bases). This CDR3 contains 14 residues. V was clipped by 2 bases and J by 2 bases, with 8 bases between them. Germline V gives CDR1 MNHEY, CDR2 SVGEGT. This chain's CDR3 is CASSYGGATDTQYF. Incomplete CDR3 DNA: TGTGCCAGCAGTTACGGGGGGGCCACAGATACG.

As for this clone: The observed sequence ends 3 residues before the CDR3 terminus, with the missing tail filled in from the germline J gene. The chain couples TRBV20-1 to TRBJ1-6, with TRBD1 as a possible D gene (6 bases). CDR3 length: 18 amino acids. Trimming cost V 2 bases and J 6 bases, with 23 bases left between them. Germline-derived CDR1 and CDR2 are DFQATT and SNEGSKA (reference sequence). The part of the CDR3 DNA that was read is TGCAGTGCTAGAAAACTCCGGACAGTCTCCTCTGGTAATTCACCC. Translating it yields CSARKLRTVSSGNSP. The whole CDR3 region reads CSARKLRTVSSGNSPLHF.

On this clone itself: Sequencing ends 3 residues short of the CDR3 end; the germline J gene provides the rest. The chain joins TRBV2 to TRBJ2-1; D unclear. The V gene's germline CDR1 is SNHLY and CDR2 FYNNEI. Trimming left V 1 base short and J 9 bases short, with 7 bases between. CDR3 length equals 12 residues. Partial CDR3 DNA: TGTGCCAGCAGTGAAGGGTCGGGTGAG. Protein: CASSEGSGE. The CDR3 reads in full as CASSEGSGEQFF.

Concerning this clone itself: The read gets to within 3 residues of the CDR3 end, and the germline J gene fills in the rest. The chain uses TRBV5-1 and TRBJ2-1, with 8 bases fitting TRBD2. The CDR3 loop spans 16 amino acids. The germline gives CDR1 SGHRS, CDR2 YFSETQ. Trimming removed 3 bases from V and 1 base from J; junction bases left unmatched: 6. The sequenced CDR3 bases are TGCGCCAGCAGCTCATTCAGCGGGAGTTCCTACAATGAG. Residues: CASSSFSGSSYNE. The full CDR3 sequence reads CASSSFSGSSYNEQFF.

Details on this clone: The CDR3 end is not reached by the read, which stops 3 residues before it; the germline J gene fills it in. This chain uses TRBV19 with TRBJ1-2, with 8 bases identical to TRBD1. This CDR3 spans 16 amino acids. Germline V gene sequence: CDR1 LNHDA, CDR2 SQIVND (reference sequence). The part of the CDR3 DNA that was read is TGTGCCAGTAGTATGGACAGGGTCCTATACACAGATACC. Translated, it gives CASSMDRVLYTDT. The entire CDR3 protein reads CASSMDRVLYTDTYTF. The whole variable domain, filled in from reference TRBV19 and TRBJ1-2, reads DGGITQSPKYLFRKEGQNVTLSCEQNLNHDAMYWYRQDPGQGLRLIYYSQIVNDFQKGDIAEGYSVSREKKESFPLTVTSAQKNPTAFYLCASSMDRVLYTDTYTFGSGTRLTVV.

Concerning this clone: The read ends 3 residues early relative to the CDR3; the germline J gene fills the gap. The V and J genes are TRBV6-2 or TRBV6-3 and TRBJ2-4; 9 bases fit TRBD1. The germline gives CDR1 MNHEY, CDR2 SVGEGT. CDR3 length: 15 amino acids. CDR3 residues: CASGHRTRTGVGQYF. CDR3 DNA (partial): TGTGCCAGCGGACACCGGACGAGGACAGGGGTTGGT.